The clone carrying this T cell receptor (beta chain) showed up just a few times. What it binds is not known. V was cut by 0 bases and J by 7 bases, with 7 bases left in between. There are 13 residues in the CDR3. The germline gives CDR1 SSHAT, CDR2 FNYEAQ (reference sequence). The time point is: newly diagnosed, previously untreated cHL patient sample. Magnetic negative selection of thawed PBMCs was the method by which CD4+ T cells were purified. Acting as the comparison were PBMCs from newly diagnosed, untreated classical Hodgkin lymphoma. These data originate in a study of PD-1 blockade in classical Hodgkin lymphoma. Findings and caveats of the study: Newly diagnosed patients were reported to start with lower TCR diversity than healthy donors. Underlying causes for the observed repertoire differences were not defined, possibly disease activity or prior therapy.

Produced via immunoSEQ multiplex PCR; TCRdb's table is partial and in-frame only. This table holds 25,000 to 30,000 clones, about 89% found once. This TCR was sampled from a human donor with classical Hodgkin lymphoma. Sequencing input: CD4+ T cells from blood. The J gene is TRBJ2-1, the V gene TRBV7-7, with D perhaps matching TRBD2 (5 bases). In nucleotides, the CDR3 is TGTGCCAGCAGCTTAGCGGGAGTTAATGAGCAGTTCTTC. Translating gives CASSLAGVNEQFF. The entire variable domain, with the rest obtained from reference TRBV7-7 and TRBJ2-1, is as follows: GAGVSQSPRYKVTKRGQDVTLRCDPISSHATLYWYQQALGQGPEFLTYFNYEAQPDKSGLPSDRFSAERPEGSISTLTIQRTEQRDSAMYRCASSLAGVNEQFFGPGTRLTVL.